The rows below give T cell receptor beta chains drawn from one sample of a study of T cell responses to AZD1222 COVID-19 vaccine. Only in-frame clones appear in the TCRdb table, and some are missing; sequencing was by immunoSEQ multiplex PCR. This repertoire shows tens of thousands of clones, approximately 90% found once; its top ten account for around 19%. Sequences were derived from peripheral blood, sampled on day 0 of AZD1222 vaccination. The receptors come from an adult in good health. Both conserved end residues are part of each CDR3. D genes are given only for firm matches. Clone size is shown for a subset of rows, as once, few, many or a class of expanded clone.

v_gene	abundance	j_gene	d_gene	CDR3aa	CDR3nt
TRBV9	.	TRBJ2-5	.	CASSVLDRVETQYF	TGTGCCAGCAGCGTACTGGATAGGGTAGAGACCCAGTACTTC
TRBV24-1	once	TRBJ2-7	.	CATKQGTGEQYF	TGTGCCACCAAACAGGGAACGGGCGAGCAGTACTTC
TRBV27	few	TRBJ1-2	TRBD1	CASSLSAGGWVGYTF	TGTGCCAGCAGTTTATCGGCAGGGGGTTGGGTTGGCTACACCTTC
TRBV4-2	.	TRBJ1-2	.	CASSQQGSYGYTF	TGTGCCAGCAGCCAGCAGGGGAGCTATGGCTACACCTTC
TRBV28	.	TRBJ1-5	.	CASSQQQGFNQPQHF	TGTGCCAGCAGCCAACAGCAGGGATTCAATCAGCCCCAGCATTTT
TRBV7-2	.	TRBJ2-7	.	CASSRDRISYEQYF	TGTGCCAGCAGTAGAGACAGAATCTCCTACGAGCAGTACTTC
TRBV5-5	.	TRBJ1-1	.	CASSLVAGRFGTEAFF	TGTGCCAGCAGCTTGGTGGCAGGGAGGTTCGGCACTGAAGCTTTCTTT
TRBV4-1	.	TRBJ2-5	.	CASSRTVGVGQETQYF	TGCGCCAGCAGCCGTACGGTTGGGGTCGGCCAAGAGACCCAGTACTTC
TRBV18	.	TRBJ1-5	.	CASSPVQSVNQPQHF	TGTGCCAGCTCACCGGTACAGAGTGTCAATCAGCCCCAGCATTTT
TRBV28	.	TRBJ1-5	.	CASSLTSRVISNQPQHF	TGTGCCAGCAGTTTAACGAGCAGGGTGATTAGCAATCAGCCCCAGCATTTT
TRBV25-1	.	TRBJ1-2	.	CASSDLAGTSYGYTF	TGTGCCAGCAGTGACCTAGCCGGGACCTCCTATGGCTACACCTTC
TRBV5-1	.	TRBJ1-1	TRBD1	CASSFRDRGLSPEAFF	TGCGCCAGCAGCTTTAGGGACAGGGGGCTTTCCCCTGAAGCTTTCTTT
TRBV7-9	.	TRBJ2-5	.	CASSQIAGALQETQYF	TGTGCCAGCAGCCAAATCGCAGGGGCCCTCCAAGAGACCCAGTACTTC
TRBV6-4	.	TRBJ2-5	.	CASRYTGNQETQYF	TGTGCCAGCAGGTATACAGGTAACCAAGAGACCCAGTACTTC
TRBV27	.	TRBJ2-6	.	CASSLVRGQGSGANVLTF	TGTGCCAGCAGTTTAGTGCGGGGGCAGGGCTCTGGGGCCAACGTCCTGACTTTC
TRBV7-9	.	TRBJ2-7	.	CASSLAAEIDEQYF	TGTGCCAGCAGCTTAGCTGCGGAGATCGACGAGCAGTACTTC
TRBV7-7	.	TRBJ2-5	.	CASSLESRGRDSYQETQYF	TGTGCTAGCAGCCTTGAGTCCCGGGGCAGGGACTCGTACCAAGAGACCCAGTACTTC